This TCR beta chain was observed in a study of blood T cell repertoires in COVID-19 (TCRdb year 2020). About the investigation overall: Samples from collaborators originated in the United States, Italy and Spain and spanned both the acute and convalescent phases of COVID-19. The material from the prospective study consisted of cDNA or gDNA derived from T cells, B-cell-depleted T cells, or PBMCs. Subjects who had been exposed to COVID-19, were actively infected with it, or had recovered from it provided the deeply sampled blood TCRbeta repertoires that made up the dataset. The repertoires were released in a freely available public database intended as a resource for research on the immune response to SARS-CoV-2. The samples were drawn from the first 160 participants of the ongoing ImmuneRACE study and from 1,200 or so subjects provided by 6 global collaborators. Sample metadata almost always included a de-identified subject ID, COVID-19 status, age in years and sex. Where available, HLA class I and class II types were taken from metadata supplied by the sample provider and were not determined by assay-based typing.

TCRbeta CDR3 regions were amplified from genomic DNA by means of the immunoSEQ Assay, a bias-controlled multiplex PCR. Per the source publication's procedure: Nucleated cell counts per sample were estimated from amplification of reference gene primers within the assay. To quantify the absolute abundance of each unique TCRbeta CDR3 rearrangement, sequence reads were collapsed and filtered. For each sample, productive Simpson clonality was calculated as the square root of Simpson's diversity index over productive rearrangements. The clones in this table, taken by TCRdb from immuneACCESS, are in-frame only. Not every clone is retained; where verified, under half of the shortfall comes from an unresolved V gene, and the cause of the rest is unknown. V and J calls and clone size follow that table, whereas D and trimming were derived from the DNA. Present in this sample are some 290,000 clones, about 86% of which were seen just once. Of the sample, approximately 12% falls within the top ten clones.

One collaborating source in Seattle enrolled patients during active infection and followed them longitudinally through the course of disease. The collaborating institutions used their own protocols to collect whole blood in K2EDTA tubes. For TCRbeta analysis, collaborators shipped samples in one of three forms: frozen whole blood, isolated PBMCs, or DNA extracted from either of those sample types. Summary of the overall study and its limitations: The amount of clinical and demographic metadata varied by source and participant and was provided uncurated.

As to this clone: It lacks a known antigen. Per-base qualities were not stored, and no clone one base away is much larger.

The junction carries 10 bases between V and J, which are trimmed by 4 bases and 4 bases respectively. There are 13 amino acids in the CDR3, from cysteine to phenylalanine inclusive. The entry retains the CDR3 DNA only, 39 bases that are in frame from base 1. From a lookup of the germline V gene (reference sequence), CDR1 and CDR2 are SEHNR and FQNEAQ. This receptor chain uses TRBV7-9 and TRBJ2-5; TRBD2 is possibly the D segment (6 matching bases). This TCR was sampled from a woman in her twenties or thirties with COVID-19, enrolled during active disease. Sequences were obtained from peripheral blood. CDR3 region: CASSWEEGETQYF. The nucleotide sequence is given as TGTGCCAGCAGCTGGGAGGAGGGAGAGACCCAGTACTTC.